This passage covers 23 T cell receptor beta chains from one sample sequenced in a study of T cells in Graves' hyperthyroidism and ophthalmopathy (dated by TCRdb to about 2019). The library relied on multiplex PCR. Sequencing relied on an Illumina HiSeq 2000. The TCR beta CDR3 regions were amplified from the RNA transcripts. The first round of RT-PCR for the TCR CDR3 was performed with the HTBI primer set and the Qiagen OneStep RT-PCR kit. Clones were called with MiXCR by TCRdb after fastp trimmed the public reads at Q25, and only in-frame beta chains were retained. One record per CDR3 amino acid sequence lists the most common genes and DNA. The sample table lists 200,000 to 300,000 distinct CDR3 sequences, about 24% of them with a count of one. The ten largest make up roughly 40% of the sample. Sequenced sample: blood. Receptors originate from a woman aged 35 to 49 with Graves' ophthalmopathy.

This clonotype showed up many times. A much larger clonotype is one base distant, so this may be a read error. The chain has TRBV9 and TRBJ2-7, with 11 bases lining up with TRBD1. The CDR3 has 15 amino acids. The V segment lost 6 bases and the J segment 4 bases; nucleotides outside the gene matches: 9. CDR1 SGDLS and CDR2 YYNGEE come from the germline V gene. This chain's CDR3 is CASNVLGTGGYEQYF. DNA of the CDR3: TGTGCCAGCAACGTTCTCGGGACAGGGGGTTACGAGCAGTACTTC. The entire variable domain, with the rest obtained from reference TRBV9 and TRBJ2-7, is as follows: DSGVTQTPKHLITATGQRVTLRCSPRSGDLSVYWYQQSLDQGLQFLIQYYNGEERAKGNILERFSAQQFPDLHSELNLSSLELGDSALYFCASNVLGTGGYEQYFGPGTRLTVT.

This clonotype was counted ten times or more. The V gene is TRBV20-1, the J gene TRBJ2-5; 9 bases line up with TRBD1. The CDR3 is 14 residues long. Germline V gives CDR1 DFQATT, CDR2 SNEGSKA (reference sequence). V trimming: 2 bases; J trimming: 5 bases; junction bases outside the gene matches: 6. The CDR3 loop reads CSARPRTGEETQYF. The CDR3 nucleotides are TGCAGTGCTAGACCCCGGACAGGGGAGGAGACCCAGTACTTC.

This chain links TRBV28 with TRBJ1-1; 9 bases line up with TRBD1. With 0 bases clipped from V and 4 bases from J, the junction kept 6 bases outside the gene matches. CDR3 length equals 16 residues. Germline loops: CDR1 MDHEN, CDR2 SYDVKM. CDR3 amino acids: CASSLWDRGASTEAFF. CDR3 nucleotide sequence: TGTGCCAGCAGTTTATGGGACAGGGGAGCGAGCACTGAAGCTTTCTTT.

This chain connects TRBV7-2 to TRBJ2-5; 8 positions match TRBD2. The CDR3 sequence is 16 residues long. The V segment lost 3 bases and the J segment 2 bases; nucleotides outside the gene matches: 8. The germline V gene encodes CDR1 SGHTA and CDR2 FQGNSA. The CDR3 here is CASSFTGGVRQETQYF. The CDR3 DNA sequence: TGTGCCAGCAGCTTCACGGGGGGGGTGAGACAAGAGACCCAGTACTTC.

This clonotype was found once. At one end, the junction sequence differs from germline, possibly due to a read error. J is TRBJ2-7 and V is TRBV12-3 or TRBV12-4; no firm D call. The CDR3 totals 12 residues. CDR3 bases: TGTGCCAGCAGCCCAGACTCCCACGAGCAGTACTTC. Encoded protein: CASSPDSHEQYF.

This clonotype was seen many times. The chain recombines TRBV20-1 with TRBJ2-5, with D possibly called TRBD1 or TRBD2 (5 bases each). V was cut by 1 base and J by 7 bases, with 16 bases left in between. Looked up from germline, CDR1 is DFQATT and CDR2 is SNEGSKA (reference sequence). The CDR3 runs to 14 residues. The CDR3 region has the DNA TGCAGTGCTAGAGTTGGCAGGGAGATTGTGACCCAGTACTTC. Translation gives CSARVGREIVTQYF.

This clonotype was picked up many times. This chain links TRBV28 with TRBJ1-5; D not resolved. Trimming shortened V by 7 bases and J by 1 base, and 11 bases separated the two germline ends. CDR1 MDHEN and CDR2 SYDVKM come from the germline V gene. There are 14 residues in the CDR3. CDR3 nucleotides: TGTGCCAGCACAATGGCCCCGAGCAATCAGCCCCAGCATTTT. This gives the protein CASTMAPSNQPQHF.

This clonotype came up many times. This rearrangement joins TRBV12-3 or TRBV12-4 to TRBJ2-5; 7 positions agree with TRBD1. This CDR3 is 14 amino acids long. Trimming took 3 bases from V and 3 from J; bases not matched to a gene: 4. The CDR3 DNA is TGTGCCAGCAGTTTGGTAGGGGGCGAAGAGACCCAGTACTTC. As protein: CASSLVGGEETQYF.

In its sample, this clonotype was seen many times. The rearrangement uses TRBV30 and TRBJ2-7, with D possibly TRBD2 on 5 matching bases. Per germline, CDR1 GTSNPN and CDR2 SVGIG (reference sequence). The CDR3 is made up of 14 amino acids. Trimming shortened V by 0 bases and J by 2 bases, and 11 bases separated the two germline ends. The CDR3 spells CAWSVGQEAYEQYF. CDR3 DNA sequence: TGTGCCTGGAGTGTTGGGCAGGAGGCCTACGAGCAGTACTTC.

There are many counts of this clonotype. CDR3 amino acids: CASSIGATNTEAFF. The CDR3 DNA reads as TGTGCCAGTAGTATTGGGGCTACGAACACTGAAGCTTTCTTT. J is TRBJ1-1 and V is TRBV19; tentatively, D is TRBD1 (5 bases). The CDR3 spans 14 residues. The V gene lost 3 bases and the J gene lost 1 base, with 9 bases spanning the gap. CDR1 is LNHDA and CDR2 is SQIVND in the germline V gene (reference sequence).

This clonotype occurred many times. This sequence joins TRBV20-1 and TRBJ1-1, with TRBD1 as a possible D gene (6 bases). The CDR3 totals 11 residues. Germline lookup yields CDR1 DFQATT and CDR2 SNEGSKA (reference sequence). The germline V and J ends were trimmed by 4 bases and 6 bases, with 9 bases remaining between them. The CDR3 reads CSATSGAEAFF. The CDR3 nucleotides read TGCAGTGCTACCTCAGGGGCTGAAGCTTTCTTT.

This clonotype was observed at least ten times. The chain has TRBV28 and TRBJ2-7, with D maybe TRBD2 (6 bases). This CDR3 has 13 residues. The germline V and J ends were trimmed by 6 bases and 4 bases, with 13 bases remaining between them. Germline V gene data show CDR1 as MDHEN and CDR2 as SYDVKM. The CDR3 nucleotides read TGTGCCAGCAGACCTCTAGCGACATACGAGCAGTACTTC. Translated: CASRPLATYEQYF.

This clonotype has at least ten counts. This rearrangement joins TRBV11-2 to TRBJ2-7; D is perhaps TRBD1 or TRBD2 (6 bases each). V was shortened by 7 bases and J by 2 bases, with 15 bases between the two germline ends. This CDR3 region has 14 residues. Germline assignment: CDR1 SGHAT and CDR2 FQNNGV. The CDR3: CASTRGGGTYEQYF. The CDR3, as DNA: TGTGCCAGCACCCGAGGAGGGGGAACCTACGAGCAGTACTTC.

The table lists this clonotype with a few counts. J is TRBJ2-7 and V is TRBV20-1, with 7 bases fitting TRBD1. This CDR3 contains 12 residues. Germline CDR1 DFQATT, CDR2 SNEGSKA (reference sequence). The V and J ends lost 3 bases and 5 bases, in that order; junction bases with no gene match: 4. The CDR3 DNA follows: TGCAGTGCTAGGACAGGGTACGACGAGCAGTACTTC. Translation gives CSARTGYDEQYF.

This clonotype was counted ten times or more. The chain has TRBV30 and TRBJ2-5, with TRBD1 identical over 8 bases. The CDR3 has 13 residues. CDR1 and CDR2 (germline): GTSNPN, SVGIG (reference sequence). Losses at the gene ends were 2 bases for V and 4 bases for J; bases not matched to a gene: 3. DNA for the CDR3: TGTGCCTGGAGTCCAGGGGGCGTAGAGACCCAGTACTTC. Residues: CAWSPGGVETQYF.

The rearrangement joins TRBV6-5 to TRBJ1-2, with 7 bases lining up with TRBD1. The V gene's germline CDR1 is MNHEY and CDR2 SVGAGI. This CDR3 has 16 residues. V gave up 4 bases and J gave up 3 bases; unmatched junction bases: 11. In nucleotides, the CDR3 is TGTGCCAGCAGTTCCGGGACAGCAACTGCGCACTATGGCTACACCTTC. Translating it yields CASSSGTATAHYGYTF.

The table lists this clonotype with many counts. V and J are TRBV29-1 and TRBJ2-5; 10 bases are a match to TRBD1. The germline CDR1 and CDR2 sequences are SQVTM and ANQGSEA. V lost 0 bases and J lost 5; bases outside the gene matches: 15. The CDR3 spans 18 residues. Here the CDR3 reads CSVEDRGSGTGVGETQYF. In DNA form, the CDR3 reads TGCAGCGTTGAAGATCGGGGCTCCGGGACAGGGGTAGGGGAGACCCAGTACTTC.

This clonotype was observed many times. This chain connects TRBV28 to TRBJ2-7, with TRBD2 as a possible D gene (6 bases). Looked up from germline, CDR1 is MDHEN and CDR2 is SYDVKM. The CDR3 has 15 amino acids. V dropped 1 base and J dropped 0 bases, with 10 bases sitting between them. The chain's CDR3 is CASSLSEGSSYEQYF. DNA for the CDR3: TGTGCCAGCAGTTTATCGGAGGGTAGCTCCTACGAGCAGTACTTC.

This clonotype was seen repeatedly, ten times or more. This CDR3 is CASSEGWAKNIQYF. CDR3 sequence (DNA): TGTGCCAGCAGTGAAGGGTGGGCCAAAAACATTCAGTACTTC. V is TRBV2 and J is TRBJ2-4; no firm D call. Trimming stripped 1 base from V and 1 base from J, with 5 bases between. Germline loops: CDR1 SNHLY, CDR2 FYNNEI. The CDR3 runs 14 residues. The whole variable domain, remainder taken from reference TRBV2 and TRBJ2-4, is EPEVTQTPSHQVTQMGQEVILRCVPISNHLYFYWYRQILGQKVEFLVSFYNNEISEKSEIFDDQFSVERPDGSNFTLKIRSTKLEDSAMYFCASSEGWAKNIQYFGAGTRLSVL.

The CDR3 protein is CSAFRGLAGGQETQYF. The DNA for the CDR3 is TGCAGTGCTTTCCGAGGACTAGCGGGGGGGCAAGAGACCCAGTACTTC. This chain connects TRBV20-1 to TRBJ2-5; TRBD2 matches 15 bases. Germline V gives CDR1 DFQATT, CDR2 SNEGSKA (reference sequence). This CDR3 is built from 16 residues. The ends lost 5 bases at V and 2 bases at J; junction bases unmatched: 6.

This clonotype was detected many times. CDR3 bases: TGTGCCACCAGTGATTTTAGTCAAAACACGAACACCGGGGAGCTGTTTTTT. As protein: CATSDFSQNTNTGELFF. V is TRBV24-1 and J is TRBJ2-2; unclear D gene. Germline CDR1 KGHDR, CDR2 SFDVKD. The germline V and J ends were trimmed by 1 base and 0 bases, with 11 bases remaining between them. The CDR3 is made up of 17 amino acids.

The V and J genes are TRBV6-1 and TRBJ2-7, with TRBD2 identical over 9 bases. This CDR3 comprises 15 residues. In germline, CDR1 is MNHNS, CDR2 SASEGT. V shed 2 bases, J shed 3 bases, and the junction held 5 bases outside the gene matches. Here the CDR3 reads CASSEQAGGSYEQYF. CDR3 bases: TGTGCCAGCAGTGAACAAGCGGGAGGAAGCTACGAGCAGTACTTC.

There are many counts of this clonotype. The J gene is TRBJ2-3, the V gene TRBV11-2; TRBD1 agrees at 8 bases. J lost 0 bases, V lost 6 bases, and 8 bases had no gene match. Germline V CDR1 and CDR2: SGHAT, FQNNGV. The CDR3 has 16 amino acids. The chain's CDR3 is CASRLGTGGSTDTQYF. CDR3 sequence (DNA): TGTGCCAGCAGATTGGGTACAGGGGGGAGCACAGATACGCAGTATTTT. The whole variable domain, remainder taken from reference TRBV11-2 and TRBJ2-3, is EAGVAQSPRYKIIEKRQSVAFWCNPISGHATLYWYQQILGQGPKLLIQFQNNGVVDDSQLPKDRFSAERLKGVDSTLKIQPAKLEDSAVYLCASRLGTGGSTDTQYFGPGTRLTVL.